This T cell receptor (beta chain) was identified during a study of long-term antiretroviral therapy in people with HIV. Findings of the study overall: The study found narrower CDR3 length ranges in HIV repertoires than in controls. No data were available on ART adherence, viral resistance or therapy changes.

They ran version v3.0 of the immunoSEQ assay at survey level. The table came from immunoSEQ multiplex PCR; TCRdb's copy has only in-frame clones and leaves some out. The table has 15,000 to 20,000 clones, about 80% seen once. V shed 6 bases, J shed 3 bases, and the junction held 17 bases outside the gene matches. CDR3 size: 18 residues. Germline V gene data show CDR1 as MNHEY and CDR2 as SMNVEV (reference sequence). Remarks on this clone: Its antigen is currently unknown.

Sequenced material: unsorted PBMCs, taken 2.2 years after starting antiretroviral therapy. The chain uses TRBV27 and TRBJ2-3, with 8 bases that match TRBD2. This clonotype originated in a man in his forties or fifties with HIV. In DNA form, the CDR3 reads TGTGCCAGCAGGGGGTCCCTAACCGGGGGGGCTCGAACAGATACGCAGTATTTT. This codes for CASRGSLTGGARTDTQYF.